A selection of T cell receptor beta chains follows, all from one sample in a study of T-cell reconstitution after alpha-beta-depleted transplantation in children. TCRdb re-called the PCR reads with MiXCR, one entry per CDR3 protein. The repertoire has 200,000 to 250,000 distinct CDR3 sequences, approximately 9.5% of them found once; the top ten carry about 6%. Sequencing used PBMCs from the stem cell graft donor, obtained from the stem cell graft. The receptors were gathered from a human donor who donated a stem cell graft to a child with acute lymphoblastic leukemia. CDR3s include the opening cysteine and the closing phenylalanine or tryptophan. A D gene is named only where the DNA matches it firmly. The size field is filled for only some rows; it gives once, few, many or a size class.

many,NA,TRBV5-1,TRBJ2-7,CASSLDPRNSYEQYF,TGCGCCAGCAGCTTGGACCCCCGAAACTCCTACGAGCAGTACTTC
many,NA,TRBV3-1,TRBJ1-1,CASSLFSLRMGGMNTEAFF,TGTGCCAGCAGCCTCTTTTCCTTGCGTATGGGAGGAATGAACACTGAAGCTTTCTTT
NA,NA,TRBV14,TRBJ2-1,CASSVGADNEQFF,TGTGCCAGCAGCGTCGGGGCTGACAATGAGCAGTTCTTC
many,NA,TRBV18,TRBJ1-1,CASSPLTGGMNTEAFF,TGTGCCAGCTCACCATTAACGGGGGGCATGAACACTGAAGCTTTCTTT
NA,NA,TRBV7-2,TRBJ1-4,CASSLEMSTPRLFF,TGTGCCAGCAGCTTAGAGATGTCGACTCCGAGACTGTTTTTT
few,TRBD2,TRBV5-1,TRBJ2-5,CASSLVTSGGQETQYF,TGCGCCAGCAGCTTGGTGACTAGCGGGGGCCAAGAGACCCAGTACTTC
NA,NA,TRBV7-2,TRBJ1-5,CASSLVQGSNQPQHF,TGTGCCAGCAGCTTAGTTCAAGGGAGTAATCAGCCCCAGCATTTT
few,TRBD2,TRBV6-5,TRBJ2-1,CASSYFSGGASFNEQFF,TGTGCCAGCAGTTACTTCAGCGGGGGGGCTAGTTTCAATGAGCAGTTCTTC
few,TRBD2,TRBV5-1,TRBJ2-1,CASSLAASGGYNEQFF,TGCGCCAGCAGCTTGGCGGCTAGCGGGGGTTACAATGAGCAGTTCTTC
NA,NA,TRBV3-1,TRBJ1-5,CASSHRSGPQHF,TGTGCCAGCAGCCACCGCTCGGGGCCCCAGCATTTT
NA,NA,TRBV9,TRBJ2-1,CASSVGGGGPVINEQFF,TGTGCCAGCAGCGTAGGAGGGGGGGGGCCGGTTATTAATGAGCAGTTCTTC
NA,NA,TRBV5-1,TRBJ2-3,CASSLLSTIDTQYF,TGCGCCAGCAGCTTGCTTTCCACCATAGATACGCAGTATTTT
many,NA,TRBV7-2,TRBJ1-5,CASSLGGQPQHF,TGTGCCAGCAGCTTGGGTGGTCAGCCCCAGCATTTT
few,NA,TRBV6-5,TRBJ2-6,CASSYGVSGANVLTF,TGTGCCAGCAGTTATGGGGTCTCTGGGGCCAACGTCCTGACTTTC
few,NA,TRBV12-3/TRBV12-4,TRBJ1-2,CASSQLYRSNYGYTF,TGTGCCAGCAGTCAACTCTACAGATCAAACTATGGCTACACCTTC
few,TRBD1,TRBV12-3/TRBV12-4,TRBJ1-5,CASSPGDRPWQPQHF,TGTGCCAGCAGTCCCGGGGACAGGCCATGGCAGCCCCAGCATTTT
many,TRBD2,TRBV2,TRBJ2-2,CASRSGVLNTGELFF,TGTGCCAGCCGGAGCGGGGTTCTGAACACCGGGGAGCTGTTTTTT
few,NA,TRBV7-2,TRBJ2-7,CASSPVGNEQYF,TGTGCCAGCAGCCCCGTCGGGAACGAGCAGTACTTC
NA,NA,TRBV20-1,TRBJ1-4,CSVQATNEKLFF,TGCAGTGTACAGGCAACTAATGAAAAACTGTTTTTT
NA,NA,TRBV7-9,TRBJ2-5,CASSLEVAETQYF,TGTGCCAGCAGCCTCGAAGTAGCCGAGACCCAGTACTTC
NA,NA,TRBV11-2,TRBJ2-7,CASEGGLGDEQYF,TGTGCCAGCGAGGGGGGCCTCGGGGACGAGCAGTACTTC
NA,TRBD2,TRBV27,TRBJ2-5,CASSPRPNSGGAGETQYF,TGTGCCAGCAGTCCCCGACCCAATAGCGGGGGGGCGGGAGAGACCCAGTACTTC
NA,NA,TRBV3-1,TRBJ2-7,CASSSRRDRYEQYF,TGTGCCAGCAGCTCTCGCCGGGACCGCTACGAGCAGTACTTC
many,NA,TRBV10-1,TRBJ2-1,CASSWTAYNEQFF,TGCGCCAGCAGTTGGACGGCCTACAATGAGCAGTTCTTC
NA,NA,TRBV12-3/TRBV12-4,TRBJ2-7,CASSTGYSYEQYF,TGTGCCAGCAGTACAGGGTACTCCTACGAGCAGTACTTC
many,NA,TRBV10-3,TRBJ2-1,CAITSGANEQFF,TGTGCCATCACTTCCGGGGCCAATGAGCAGTTCTTC
NA,NA,TRBV6-8,TRBJ1-1,CASSYDSFLMNTEAFF,TGTGCCAGCAGTTACGACAGCTTCTTAATGAACACTGAAGCTTTCTTT
few,NA,TRBV12-3/TRBV12-4,TRBJ1-1,CASSLLRTSLENTEAFF,TGTGCCAGCAGTTTACTCAGGACCAGTTTGGAGAACACTGAAGCTTTCTTT